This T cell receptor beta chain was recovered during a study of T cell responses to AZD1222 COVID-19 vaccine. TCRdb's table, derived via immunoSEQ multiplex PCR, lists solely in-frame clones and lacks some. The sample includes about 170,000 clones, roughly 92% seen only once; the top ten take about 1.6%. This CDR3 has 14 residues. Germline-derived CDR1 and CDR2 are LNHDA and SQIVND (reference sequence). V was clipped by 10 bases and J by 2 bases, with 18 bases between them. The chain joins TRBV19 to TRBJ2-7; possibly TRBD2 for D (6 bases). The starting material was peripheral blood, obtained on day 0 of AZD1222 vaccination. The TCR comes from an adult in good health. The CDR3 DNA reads TGTGCCACCAAGGACGGGGGAGCAACCTACGAGCAGTACTTC. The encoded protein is CATKDGGATYEQYF.